This T cell receptor (beta chain) derives from a study of CD8+CD57+ T cells in acquired aplastic anemia. The template for TCR beta VDJ and CDR3 sequence profiling was genomic DNA. TCRdb called the reads again in MiXCR, with one record for every CDR3 protein. The table lists around 150,000 distinct CDR3 sequences, about 48% of them singletons. V lost 1 base and J 3 bases, leaving 17 bases between the germline ends. Germline values: CDR1 DFQATT, CDR2 SNEGSKA (reference sequence). CDR3 size: 16 residues. Flow cytometry had shown expanded CD8+CD57+ cells in the patients chosen for sequencing. This clonotype was counted ten times or more.

The source material was sorted CD4+, CD8+, or CD8+CD57+ T cells (not recorded which) from PBMCs. The V and J genes are TRBV20-1 and TRBJ2-3; D unresolved. This TCR came from a human donor with aplastic anemia. The CDR3 sequence is CSARVYQDLSTDTQYF. CDR3 nucleotide sequence: TGCAGTGCTAGAGTTTACCAGGACCTGTCAACAGATACGCAGTATTTT.